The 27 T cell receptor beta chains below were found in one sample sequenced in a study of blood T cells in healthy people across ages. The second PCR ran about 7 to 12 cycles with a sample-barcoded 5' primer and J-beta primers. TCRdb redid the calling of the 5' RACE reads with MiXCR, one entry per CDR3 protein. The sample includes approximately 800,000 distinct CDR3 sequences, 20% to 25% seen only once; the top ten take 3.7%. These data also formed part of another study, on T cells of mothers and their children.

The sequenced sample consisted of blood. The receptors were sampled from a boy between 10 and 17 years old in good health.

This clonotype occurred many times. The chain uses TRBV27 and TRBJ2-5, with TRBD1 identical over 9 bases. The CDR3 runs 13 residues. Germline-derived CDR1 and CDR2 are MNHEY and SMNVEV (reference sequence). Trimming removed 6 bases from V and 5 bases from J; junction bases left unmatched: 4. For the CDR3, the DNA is TGTGCCAGCAGCTTACAGGGGGCGGAGACCCAGTACTTC. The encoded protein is CASSLQGAETQYF.

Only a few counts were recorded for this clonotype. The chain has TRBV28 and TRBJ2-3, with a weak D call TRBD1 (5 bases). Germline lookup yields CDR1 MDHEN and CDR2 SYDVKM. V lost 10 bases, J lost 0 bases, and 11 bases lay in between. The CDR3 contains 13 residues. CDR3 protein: CAINRYSTDTQYF. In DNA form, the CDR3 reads TGTGCCATCAACAGGTACAGCACAGATACGCAGTATTTT.

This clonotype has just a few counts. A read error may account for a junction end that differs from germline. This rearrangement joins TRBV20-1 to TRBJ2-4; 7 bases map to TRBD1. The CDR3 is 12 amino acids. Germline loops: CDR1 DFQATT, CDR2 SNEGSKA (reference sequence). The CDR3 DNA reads TGCAGTGCCAGAGCGACAGGGAGCATTCAGCACTTC. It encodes CSARATGSIQHF.

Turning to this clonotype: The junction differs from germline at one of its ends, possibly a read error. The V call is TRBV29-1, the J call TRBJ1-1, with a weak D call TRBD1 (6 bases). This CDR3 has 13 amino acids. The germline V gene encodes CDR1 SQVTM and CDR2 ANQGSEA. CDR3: CSVGDTKNTEALF. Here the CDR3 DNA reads TGCAGCGTTGGGGACACGAAGAACACTGAAGCTCTCTTT.

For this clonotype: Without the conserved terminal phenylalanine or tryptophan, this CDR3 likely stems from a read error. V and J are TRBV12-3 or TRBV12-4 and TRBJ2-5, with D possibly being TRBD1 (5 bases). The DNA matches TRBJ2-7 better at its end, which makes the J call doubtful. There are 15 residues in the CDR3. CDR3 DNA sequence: TGTGCCAGCAGCCTCTTCGGTGGTGGGGCATACGAGCAGTACTCC. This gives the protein CASSLFGGGAYEQYS.

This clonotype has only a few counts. The CDR3 sequence is CASSLGSAWQETQYF. The CDR3 DNA follows: TGTGCCAGCAGTTTAGGTTCAGCTTGGCAGGAGACCCAGTACTTC. The genes are TRBV28 and TRBJ2-5; D is undetermined. Germline V lookup: CDR1 MDHEN, CDR2 SYDVKM. Deletions cut 2 bases from V and 5 bases from J, with 15 bases between. There are 15 residues in the CDR3.

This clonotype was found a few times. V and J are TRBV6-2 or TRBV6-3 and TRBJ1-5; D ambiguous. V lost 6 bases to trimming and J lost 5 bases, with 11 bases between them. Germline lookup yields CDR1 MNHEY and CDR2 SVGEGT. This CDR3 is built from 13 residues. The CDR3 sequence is CASSTREYQPQHF. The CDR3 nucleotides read TGTGCCAGCAGCACCAGAGAGTATCAGCCCCAGCATTTT.

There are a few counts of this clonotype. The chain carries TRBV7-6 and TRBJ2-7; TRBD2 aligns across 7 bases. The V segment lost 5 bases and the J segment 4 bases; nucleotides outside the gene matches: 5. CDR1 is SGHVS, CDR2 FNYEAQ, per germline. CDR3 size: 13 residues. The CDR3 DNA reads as TGTGCCAGCAGCAGGGGAGGGGATTACGAGCAGTACTTC. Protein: CASSRGGDYEQYF.

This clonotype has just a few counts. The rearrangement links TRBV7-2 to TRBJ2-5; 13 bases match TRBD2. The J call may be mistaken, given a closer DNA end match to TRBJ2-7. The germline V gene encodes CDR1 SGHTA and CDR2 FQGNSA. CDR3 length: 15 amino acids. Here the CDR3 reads CASSFTSGRAYEQYF. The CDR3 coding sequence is TGTGCCAGCAGCTTTACTAGCGGGAGGGCCTACGAGCAGTACTTC.

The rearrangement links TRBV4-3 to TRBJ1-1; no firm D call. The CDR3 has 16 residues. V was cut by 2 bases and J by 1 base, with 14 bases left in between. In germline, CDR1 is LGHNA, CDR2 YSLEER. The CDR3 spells CASSQKAEYQNTEAFF. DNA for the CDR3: TGCGCCAGCAGCCAAAAGGCAGAGTACCAGAACACTGAAGCTTTCTTT.

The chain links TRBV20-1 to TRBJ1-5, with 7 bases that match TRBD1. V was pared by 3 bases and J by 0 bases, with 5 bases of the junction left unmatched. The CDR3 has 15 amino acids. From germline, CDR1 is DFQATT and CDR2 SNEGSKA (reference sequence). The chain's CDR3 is CSASHDRASNQPQHF. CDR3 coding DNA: TGCAGTGCTAGCCATGACAGGGCTAGCAATCAGCCCCAGCATTTT.

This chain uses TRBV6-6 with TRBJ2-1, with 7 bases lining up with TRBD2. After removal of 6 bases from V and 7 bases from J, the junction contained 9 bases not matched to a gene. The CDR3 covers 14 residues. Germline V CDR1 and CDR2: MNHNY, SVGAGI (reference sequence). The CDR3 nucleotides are TGTGCCAGCAGCCTCACCCGTAGCGGGAATGAGCAGTTCTTC. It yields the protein CASSLTRSGNEQFF.

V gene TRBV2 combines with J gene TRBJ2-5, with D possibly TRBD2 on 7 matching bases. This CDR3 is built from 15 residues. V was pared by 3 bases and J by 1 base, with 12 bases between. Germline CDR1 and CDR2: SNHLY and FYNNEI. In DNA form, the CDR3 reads TGTGCCAGCAGTGAGGGGGCTAGCGGCCAAGAGACCCAGTACTTC. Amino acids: CASSEGASGQETQYF.

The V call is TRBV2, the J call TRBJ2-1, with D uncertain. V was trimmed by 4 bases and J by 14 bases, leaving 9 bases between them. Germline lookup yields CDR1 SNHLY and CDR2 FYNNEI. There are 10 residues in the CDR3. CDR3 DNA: TGTGCCAGCAGTGTCCTGTATGAGTTCTTC. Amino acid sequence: CASSVLYEFF. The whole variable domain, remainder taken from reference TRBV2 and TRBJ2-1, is EPEVTQTPSHQVTQMGQEVILRCVPISNHLYFYWYRQILGQKVEFLVSFYNNEISEKSEIFDDQFSVERPDGSNFTLKIRSTKLEDSAMYFCASSVLYEFFGPGTRLTVL.

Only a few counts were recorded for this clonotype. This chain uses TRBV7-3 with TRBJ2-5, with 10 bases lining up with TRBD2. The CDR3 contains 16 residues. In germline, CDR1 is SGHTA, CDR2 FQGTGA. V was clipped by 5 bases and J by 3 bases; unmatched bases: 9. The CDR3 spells CASSNPSGSLEETQYF. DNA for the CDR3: TGTGCCAGCAGCAACCCTAGCGGGAGTTTAGAAGAGACCCAGTACTTC.

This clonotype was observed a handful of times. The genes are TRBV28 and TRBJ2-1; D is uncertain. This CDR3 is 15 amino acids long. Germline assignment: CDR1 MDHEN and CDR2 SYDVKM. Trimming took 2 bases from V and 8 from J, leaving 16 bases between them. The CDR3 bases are TGTGCCAGCAGTTTAAGGGTGATAGTAGTAGATGAGCAGTTCTTC. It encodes CASSLRVIVVDEQFF.

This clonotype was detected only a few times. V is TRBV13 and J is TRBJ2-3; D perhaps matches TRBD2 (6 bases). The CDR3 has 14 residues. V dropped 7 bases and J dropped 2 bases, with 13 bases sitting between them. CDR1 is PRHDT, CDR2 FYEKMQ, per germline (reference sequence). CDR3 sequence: CASNRGVNTDTQYF. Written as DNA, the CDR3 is TGTGCCAGCAATCGCGGGGTAAACACAGATACGCAGTATTTT.

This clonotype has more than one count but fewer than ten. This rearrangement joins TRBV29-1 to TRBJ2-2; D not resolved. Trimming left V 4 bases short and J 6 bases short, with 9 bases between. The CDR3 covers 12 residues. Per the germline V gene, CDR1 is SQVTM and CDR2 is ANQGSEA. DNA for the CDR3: TGCAGCGTTGCAAGTGGCGCCGGGGAGCTGTTTTTT. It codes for CSVASGAGELFF.

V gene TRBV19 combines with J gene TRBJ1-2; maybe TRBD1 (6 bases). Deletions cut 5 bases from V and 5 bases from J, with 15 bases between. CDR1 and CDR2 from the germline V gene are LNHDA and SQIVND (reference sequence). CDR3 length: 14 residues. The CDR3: CASSRGQTLYGYTF. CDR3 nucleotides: TGTGCCAGTAGTCGAGGACAGACCCTTTATGGCTACACCTTC. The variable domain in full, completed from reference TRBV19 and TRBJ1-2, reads DGGITQSPKYLFRKEGQNVTLSCEQNLNHDAMYWYRQDPGQGLRLIYYSQIVNDFQKGDIAEGYSVSREKKESFPLTVTSAQKNPTAFYLCASSRGQTLYGYTFGSGTRLTVV.

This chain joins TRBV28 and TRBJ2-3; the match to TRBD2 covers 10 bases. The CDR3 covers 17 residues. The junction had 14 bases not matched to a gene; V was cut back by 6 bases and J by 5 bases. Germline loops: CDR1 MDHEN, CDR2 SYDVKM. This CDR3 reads CASRPARAGGPLDTQYF. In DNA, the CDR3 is TGTGCCAGCAGGCCCGCCAGAGCGGGAGGGCCGTTAGATACGCAGTATTTT.

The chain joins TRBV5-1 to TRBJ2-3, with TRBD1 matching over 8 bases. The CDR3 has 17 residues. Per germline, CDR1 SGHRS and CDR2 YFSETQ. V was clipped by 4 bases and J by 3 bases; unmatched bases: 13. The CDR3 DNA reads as TGCGCCAGCAGCAAGGGGACAGGAGAGGGAAGTACAGATACGCAGTATTTT. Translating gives CASSKGTGEGSTDTQYF.

The CDR3 is CSVQGLTGTGELFF. CDR3 in DNA: TGCAGCGTGCAGGGGCTAACGGGCACCGGGGAGCTGTTTTTT. The J gene is TRBJ2-2, the V gene TRBV29-1, with D possibly TRBD1 on 6 matching bases. Looked up from germline, CDR1 is SQVTM and CDR2 is ANQGSEA. The CDR3 spans 14 residues. The V and J ends lost 6 bases and 4 bases respectively, with 15 bases between them.

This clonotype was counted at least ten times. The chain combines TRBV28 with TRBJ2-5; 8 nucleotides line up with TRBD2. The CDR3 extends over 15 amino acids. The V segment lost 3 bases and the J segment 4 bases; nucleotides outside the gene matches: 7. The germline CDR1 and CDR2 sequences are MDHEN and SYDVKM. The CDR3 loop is CASSFPGLAGETQYF. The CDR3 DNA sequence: TGTGCCAGCAGTTTTCCCGGACTAGCAGGAGAGACCCAGTACTTC.

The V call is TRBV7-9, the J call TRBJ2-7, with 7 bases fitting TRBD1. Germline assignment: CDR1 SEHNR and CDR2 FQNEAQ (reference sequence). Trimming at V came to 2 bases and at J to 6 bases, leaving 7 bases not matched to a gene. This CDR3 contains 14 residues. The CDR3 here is CASSLSETGIEQYF. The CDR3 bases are TGTGCCAGCAGCTTATCCGAGACAGGGATCGAGCAGTACTTC.

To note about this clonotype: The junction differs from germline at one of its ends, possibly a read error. The CDR3 nucleotides read TGTGCCAGTAGTATGGGACTAGCGGATACGTCGTTCTTC. Translated, it gives CASSMGLADTSFF. The chain recombines TRBV19 with TRBJ2-5; 11 nucleotides match TRBD2. Germline V lookup: CDR1 LNHDA, CDR2 SQIVND (reference sequence). This CDR3 is built from 13 residues.

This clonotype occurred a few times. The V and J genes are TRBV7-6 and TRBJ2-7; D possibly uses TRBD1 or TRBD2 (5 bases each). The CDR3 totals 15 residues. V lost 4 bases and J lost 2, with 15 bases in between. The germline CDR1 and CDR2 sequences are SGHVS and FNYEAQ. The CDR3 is CASSSTPGRAYEQYF. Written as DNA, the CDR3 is TGTGCCAGCAGCTCTACTCCGGGACGAGCCTACGAGCAGTACTTC.

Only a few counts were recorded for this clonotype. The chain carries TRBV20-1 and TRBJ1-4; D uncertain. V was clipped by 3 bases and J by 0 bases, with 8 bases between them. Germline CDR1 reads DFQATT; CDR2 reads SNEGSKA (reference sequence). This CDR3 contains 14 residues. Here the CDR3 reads CSARPGATNEKLFF. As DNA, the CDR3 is TGCAGTGCTAGGCCCGGTGCAACTAATGAAAAACTGTTTTTT.